This entry concerns a single TCR beta chain. Its matching antigen is unknown. In germline, CDR1 is SEHNR, CDR2 FQNEAQ (reference sequence). Trimming removed 2 bases at V and 5 bases at J, with 10 bases between. This CDR3 region has 14 residues. This sample was taken from a study of T cell responses to AZD1222 COVID-19 vaccine. Study-level findings and limits: Regions 160-218 and 743-854 held dominance among vaccine-associated CD4 TCRs, which spanned spike. The number of AZD1222 recipients seropositive at baseline was only 5 to 7.

The protocol was immunoSEQ multiplex PCR, while the TCRdb copy is restricted to in-frame clones and leaves out a portion. This sample carries 100,000 or so clones, about 86% of them seen once, and the ten largest clones take 5% to 6.5%. This TCR derives from an adult in good health. The J gene is TRBJ1-5, the V gene TRBV7-9; possibly TRBD1 for D (5 bases). The source material was peripheral blood, sampled on day 0 of AZD1222 vaccination. The CDR3 nucleotides read TGTGCCAGCAGCTTACAGGGCGGTCATCAGCCCCAGCATTTT. Translation: CASSLQGGHQPQHF.